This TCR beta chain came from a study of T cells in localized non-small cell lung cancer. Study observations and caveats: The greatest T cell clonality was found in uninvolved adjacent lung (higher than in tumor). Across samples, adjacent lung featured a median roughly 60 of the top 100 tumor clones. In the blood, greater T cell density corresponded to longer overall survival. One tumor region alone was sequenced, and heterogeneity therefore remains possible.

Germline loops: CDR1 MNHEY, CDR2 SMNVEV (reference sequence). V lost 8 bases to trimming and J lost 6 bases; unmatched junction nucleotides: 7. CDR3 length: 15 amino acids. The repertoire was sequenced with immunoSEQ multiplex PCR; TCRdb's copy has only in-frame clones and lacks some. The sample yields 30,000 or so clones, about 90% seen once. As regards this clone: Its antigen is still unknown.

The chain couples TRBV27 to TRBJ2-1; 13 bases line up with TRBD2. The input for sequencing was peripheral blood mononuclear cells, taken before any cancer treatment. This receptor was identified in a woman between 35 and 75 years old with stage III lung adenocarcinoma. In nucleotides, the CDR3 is TGTGCCAGCGCTGGACTAGCGGGAGTTGGCAATGAGCAGTTCTTC. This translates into CASAGLAGVGNEQFF.